Each of the 27 T cell receptor beta chains below was sequenced from the same sample in a study of vaccination and CD4 T cells after COVID-19. Scientists ran DNA taken from cultured CD4+ T cells through the Oncomine TCR Beta short-read assay for sequencing. TCRdb reanalysed the PCR reads using MiXCR and keeps one entry per CDR3 protein. The table includes 15,000 to 20,000 distinct CDR3 sequences, approximately 45% detected once. Treatment here: approximately 11-day PBMC culture with coronavirus spike peptide pools or control peptides (ViraFEST assay). Antigens for these TCRs are unknown. Material: CD4+ T cells from blood, cultured in vitro, obtained before SARS-CoV-2 vaccination. The origin of the receptors is a human donor who had recovered from COVID-19.

The J gene is TRBJ2-7, the V gene TRBV4-3; TRBD2 agrees at 10 bases. This CDR3 is 17 amino acids long. Unmatched junction bases numbered 8, after V lost 0 bases and J lost 3 bases. Germline assignment: CDR1 LGHNA and CDR2 YSLEER. The CDR3 nucleotides are TGCGCCAGCAGCCAAGATGTAGGCCTAGCGGGAGTCTACGAGCAGTACTTC. Translating gives CASSQDVGLAGVYEQYF.

In this sample, this clonotype turned up a few times. The rearrangement uses TRBV6-5 and TRBJ2-3, with 7 bases fitting TRBD1. J gave up 3 bases and V 2 bases, and 5 bases lay outside the gene matches. CDR1 is MNHEY, CDR2 SVGAGI, per germline. The CDR3 covers 15 residues. The CDR3 spells CASSYDRAGTDTQYF. The CDR3 nucleotides are TGTGCCAGCAGTTACGACAGGGCCGGAACAGATACGCAGTATTTT.

This rearrangement joins TRBV28 to TRBJ1-5; the D is unclear. Looked up from germline, CDR1 is MDHEN and CDR2 is SYDVKM. This CDR3 contains 12 residues. The V gene lost 2 bases and the J gene lost 7 bases, with 6 bases spanning the gap. The CDR3 spells CASSLPNQPQHF. CDR3 DNA sequence: TGTGCCAGCAGTTTACCTAACCAGCCCCAGCATTTT.

This clonotype was observed a handful of times. The V and J genes are TRBV7-9 and TRBJ2-3; 10 bases line up with TRBD2. J lost 9 bases, V lost 4 bases, and 13 bases had no gene match. The CDR3 contains 16 residues. The germline gives CDR1 SEHNR, CDR2 FQNEAQ (reference sequence). This chain's CDR3 is CASSSIAGGLPATQYF. CDR3 sequence (DNA): TGTGCCAGCAGCTCCATAGCGGGGGGCCTCCCGGCGACGCAGTATTTT.

This clonotype was seen a handful of times. V and J are TRBV20-1 and TRBJ2-5, with TRBD1 matching 8 bases. Per germline, CDR1 DFQATT and CDR2 SNEGSKA (reference sequence). CDR3 length equals 16 residues. The V and J ends lost 2 bases and 4 bases, in that order; junction bases with no gene match: 12. Written as DNA, the CDR3 is TGCAGTGCTAGACCATCTGACAGGGGACCCGGAGAGACCCAGTACTTC. It encodes CSARPSDRGPGETQYF.

This clonotype has only a few counts. The J gene is TRBJ2-1, the V gene TRBV20-1; the D is unclear. Germline V gives CDR1 DFQATT, CDR2 SNEGSKA (reference sequence). The CDR3 has 13 residues. The V end was cut by 0 bases, the J end by 10 bases, with 13 bases between. The CDR3 reads CSARDEDFWEQFF. The CDR3 coding sequence is TGCAGTGCTAGAGATGAAGACTTTTGGGAGCAGTTCTTC.

The chain links TRBV20-1 to TRBJ1-3, with D tentatively TRBD1 (5 bases). V was cut by 0 bases and J by 4 bases, with 13 bases left in between. The CDR3 is 15 amino acids. Germline-derived CDR1 and CDR2 are DFQATT and SNEGSKA (reference sequence). DNA for the CDR3: TGCAGTGCTAGAGATGCCAGGGTCCCCGGAAACACCATATATTTT. Its translation is CSARDARVPGNTIYF.

The rearrangement joins TRBV6-1 to TRBJ1-5; D might be TRBD1 (5 bases). Germline loops: CDR1 MNHNS, CDR2 SASEGT. V shed 4 bases and J shed 6 bases, with 16 bases lying between them. CDR3 length equals 15 residues. CDR3 sequence: CASSAGETRGQPQHF. In DNA form, the CDR3 reads TGTGCCAGCAGTGCCGGGGAGACAAGGGGTCAGCCCCAGCATTTT.

The chain has TRBV4-3 and TRBJ2-5; the match to TRBD2 covers 11 bases. V was pared by 0 bases and J by 5 bases, with 8 bases of the junction left unmatched. The CDR3 totals 17 residues. The germline V gene encodes CDR1 LGHNA and CDR2 YSLEER. The CDR3 loop reads CASSQDSLAGGRETQYF. The CDR3 nucleotides read TGCGCCAGCAGCCAAGATAGCCTAGCGGGGGGCCGGGAGACCCAGTACTTC.

The count of this clonotype is one. The chain links TRBV20-1 to TRBJ1-1, with TRBD1 matching over 7 bases. This CDR3 spans 10 amino acids. Germline V gene lookup returns CDR1 DFQATT and CDR2 SNEGSKA (reference sequence). The CDR3 spells CSVYRGIAFF. In nucleotides, the CDR3 is TGCAGCGTGTACAGGGGTATAGCTTTCTTT.

The CDR3 nucleotides are TGTGCCAGTAGTGTCCATAGAGGGACCGCATTAGATACGCAGTATTTT. It translates to CASSVHRGTALDTQYF. The V call is TRBV19, the J call TRBJ2-3; D tentatively fits TRBD1 or TRBD2 (5 bases each). Germline V gives CDR1 LNHDA, CDR2 SQIVND (reference sequence). The CDR3 sequence is 16 residues long. Trimming removed 5 bases at V and 5 bases at J, with 20 bases between.

This chain joins TRBV7-6 and TRBJ2-1, with TRBD2 identical over 8 bases. Germline V gene sequence: CDR1 SGHVS, CDR2 FNYEAQ. CDR3 size: 17 residues. The V segment lost 1 base and the J segment 0 bases; nucleotides outside the gene matches: 5. For the CDR3, the DNA is TGTGCCAGCAGCTTAGGTCTCGGGACTAGCTCCTACAATGAGCAGTTCTTC. Amino acid sequence: CASSLGLGTSSYNEQFF.

The CDR3 loop reads CASSVRGGGPQHF. The CDR3 DNA reads as TGTGCCAGCAGTGTCAGGGGGGGCGGGCCCCAGCATTTT. The chain joins TRBV28 to TRBJ1-5; 7 bases align to TRBD1. The V gene's germline CDR1 is MDHEN and CDR2 SYDVKM. After removal of 5 bases from V and 9 bases from J, the junction contained 7 bases not matched to a gene. The CDR3 spans 13 residues.

By share, this clonotype counts as medium-sized (0.01 to 0.1%). This chain links TRBV6-1 with TRBJ1-5; weak D call: TRBD1 (6 bases). The CDR3 sequence is 15 residues long. Trimming cost V 0 bases and J 0 bases, with 6 bases left between them. CDR1 is MNHNS, CDR2 SASEGT, per germline. For the CDR3, the DNA is TGTGCCAGCAGTGAAGCGGGACATAGCAATCAGCCCCAGCATTTT. Translation: CASSEAGHSNQPQHF.

The chain employs TRBV27 and TRBJ2-7; TRBD2 matches at 10 bases. This CDR3 has 14 amino acids. Germline assignment: CDR1 MNHEY and CDR2 SMNVEV (reference sequence). V was clipped by 6 bases and J by 6 bases; unmatched bases: 8. CDR3 in amino acids: CASRTGSGRTEQYF. The CDR3 DNA reads TGTGCCAGCAGGACTGGTAGCGGGAGGACCGAGCAGTACTTC.

The chain couples TRBV6-1 to TRBJ1-5; a weak D match, TRBD1 (6 bases). Trimming took 7 bases from V and 6 from J, leaving 13 bases between them. This CDR3 has 13 amino acids. Germline CDR1 and CDR2: MNHNS and SASEGT. The CDR3 protein is CASTRDIGQPQHF. The CDR3 nucleotides read TGTGCCAGCACTAGGGACATCGGTCAGCCCCAGCATTTT.

This clonotype was picked up a small number of times. The chain couples TRBV7-6 to TRBJ2-1, with 8 positions matching TRBD2. The CDR3 extends over 16 amino acids. V was pared by 5 bases and J by 4 bases, with 10 bases of the junction left unmatched. Germline V gene lookup returns CDR1 SGHVS and CDR2 FNYEAQ. This CDR3 is CASSPPRGGGYNEQFF. The DNA for the CDR3 is TGTGCCAGCAGCCCCCCTCGCGGCGGGGGGTACAATGAGCAGTTCTTC. Looking up the rest from reference TRBV7-6 and TRBJ2-1 gives the full variable domain: GAGVSQSPRYKVTKRGQDVALRCDPISGHVSLYWYRQALGQGPEFLTYFNYEAQQDKSGLPNDRFSAERPEGSISTLTIQRTEQRDSAMYRCASSPPRGGGYNEQFFGPGTRLTVL.

The gene calls are TRBV20-1 and TRBJ2-3; 9 bases fit TRBD2. Germline CDR1 and CDR2: DFQATT and SNEGSKA (reference sequence). The CDR3 is 17 amino acids. The ends lost 3 bases at V and 0 bases at J; junction bases unmatched: 10. In nucleotides, the CDR3 is TGCAGTGCTAGTGAGACTAGCGGCTTTACTAGCACAGATACGCAGTATTTT. Translated: CSASETSGFTSTDTQYF.

The chain couples TRBV4-2 to TRBJ2-5, with 8 bases lining up with TRBD2. The CDR3 consists of 16 residues. V shed 1 base and J 5 bases; nucleotides not matched to a gene: 9. Germline loops: CDR1 LGHNA, CDR2 YNFKEQ. CDR3 loop: CASSQGNGRAYETQYF. CDR3 coding DNA: TGTGCCAGCAGCCAAGGTAACGGGAGGGCGTATGAGACCCAGTACTTC.

The V and J genes are TRBV30 and TRBJ1-1; D is possibly TRBD1 (6 bases). Between the trimmed V and J ends, which lost 1 base and 4 bases, there was a span of 13 bases. Germline V lookup: CDR1 GTSNPN, CDR2 SVGIG (reference sequence). The CDR3 is 14 residues long. In DNA, the CDR3 is TGTGCCTGGAGTGACTTTCTAGGGGGCACTGAAGCTTTCTTT. Protein: CAWSDFLGGTEAFF.

Within the sample, this clonotype is medium-sized. V is TRBV27 and J is TRBJ1-1; D is uncertain. The V end lost 3 bases, the J end lost 5 bases, and 13 bases lay between the germline ends. This CDR3 spans 14 amino acids. Germline V gene sequence: CDR1 MNHEY, CDR2 SMNVEV (reference sequence). The CDR3 reads CASSLERVGTEAFF. Here the CDR3 DNA reads TGTGCCAGCAGTTTGGAAAGGGTGGGGACTGAAGCTTTCTTT.

On this clonotype itself: The junction departs from germline at one end; a sequencing error may be responsible. The chain joins TRBV5-1 to TRBJ1-2, with 7 bases matching TRBD1. The CDR3 totals 12 residues. CDR1 is SGHRS, CDR2 YFSETQ, per germline. CDR3 DNA sequence: TGCGCCAGCAGCTTGGATAGGGGGCTCGAGGCCTTC. Residues: CASSLDRGLEAF.

In this sample, this clonotype turned up a few times. The chain couples TRBV20-1 to TRBJ2-7, with 8 bases identical to TRBD1. V shed 2 bases and J 1 base; nucleotides not matched to a gene: 4. From germline, CDR1 is DFQATT and CDR2 SNEGSKA (reference sequence). CDR3 size: 14 residues. In DNA, the CDR3 is TGCAGTGCTAGACCGGGACAGGTATCCTACGAGCAGTACTTC. Translating gives CSARPGQVSYEQYF.

This clonotype was counted only a few times. J is TRBJ1-5 and V is TRBV19, with a tentative D call TRBD1 (5 bases). Germline V gene sequence: CDR1 LNHDA, CDR2 SQIVND (reference sequence). This CDR3 has 15 residues. V lost 7 bases to trimming and J lost 0 bases, with 13 bases between them. DNA for the CDR3: TGTGCCAGTATGACAGCCTATAATAGCAATCAGCCCCAGCATTTT. It encodes CASMTAYNSNQPQHF.

V gene TRBV7-8 combines with J gene TRBJ2-7; 14 nucleotides line up with TRBD2. This CDR3 comprises 18 residues. The J segment lost 2 bases and the V segment lost 3 bases, leaving 9 bases of the junction unmatched. CDR1 SGHVS and CDR2 FQNEAQ come from the germline V gene. CDR3 sequence reads: CASSFLTGLAGEAYEQYF. CDR3 in DNA: TGTGCCAGCAGCTTCTTGACGGGACTAGCGGGAGAAGCCTACGAGCAGTACTTC. Combining the CDR3 with reference TRBV7-8 and TRBJ2-7 gives the whole variable domain GAGVSQSPRYKVAKRGQDVALRCDPISGHVSLFWYQQALGQGPEFLTYFQNEAQLDKSGLPSDRFFAERPEGSVSTLKIQRTQQEDSAVYLCASSFLTGLAGEAYEQYFGPGTRLTVT.

By sample share, this clonotype is medium-sized. The rearrangement joins TRBV19 to TRBJ1-5; possible D gene TRBD1, 5 bases. The V gene's germline CDR1 is LNHDA and CDR2 SQIVND (reference sequence). V was trimmed by 2 bases and J by 2 bases, leaving 13 bases between them. The CDR3 covers 16 residues. The CDR3, as DNA: TGTGCCAGTAGTATAAGTGTGGGGCAGGGCAATCAGCCCCAGCATTTT. Its translation: CASSISVGQGNQPQHF.

The CDR3 coding sequence is TGTGCCAGCAGTTTACCGCGGCGAAACACCATATATTTT. It is translated as CASSLPRRNTIYF. The genes are TRBV27 and TRBJ1-3, with D unclear. The V gene lost 2 bases and the J gene lost 5 bases, with 7 bases spanning the gap. The CDR3 runs to 13 residues. The germline CDR1 and CDR2 sequences are MNHEY and SMNVEV (reference sequence).